This T cell receptor (beta chain) is from a study of T cell repertoires in cytomegalovirus infection (dated by TCRdb to between 2018 and 2021). Describing the broader study: Because public TCR beta signatures pointed to carriage of CMV infection together with the matching HLA type, the HLA type of each donor mattered for the analysis.

For this chain, trimming is 6 bases at the V end and 4 bases at the J end, and the number of junction bases without a gene match is 5. Inclusive of the bounding cysteine and phenylalanine, the CDR3 is 15 residues long. Only the CDR3 part of the read is kept: 45 bases, read in frame from the first base. According to the germline V gene, CDR1 reads ENHRY and CDR2 reads SYGVKD. Data came from an Illumina HiSeq 1500. TCRdb took the public reads, trimmed them with fastp at Q25, ran MiXCR for clone calling and kept in-frame beta chains. A single entry per CDR3 protein holds the most common genes and DNA from its merged rows. The sample records roughly 280,000 distinct CDR3 sequences, approximately 10% of which are singletons. The top ten hold roughly 16% of the sample. This clonotype was counted only a few times. Its target antigen remains unknown. The sample holds no much larger clone one base away, and base qualities are not on file.

General conclusions and limits of the study: The ex vivo response was dominated by HLA-C-restricted CMV-specific TCR beta clonotypes, which also provided the single most frequent clonotype in two of eight donors. Carriers of CMV infection plus the relevant HLA type were discriminated by the cumulative frequency of public TCR beta family members in the study cohort and in an independent roughly 340-donor cohort.

Recombination linked TRBV10-3 to TRBJ2-1; TRBD1 aligns with 11 central bases. Sample: PBMCs. The clonotype originates from a human donor in good health (CMV status not recorded). Some clones in this sample may be carry-over from other donors' samples. The DNA reads as follows: TGTGCCATCAGACCCGGGACAGGGGGATACAATGAGCAGTTCTTC. The translation is CAIRPGTGGYNEQFF.